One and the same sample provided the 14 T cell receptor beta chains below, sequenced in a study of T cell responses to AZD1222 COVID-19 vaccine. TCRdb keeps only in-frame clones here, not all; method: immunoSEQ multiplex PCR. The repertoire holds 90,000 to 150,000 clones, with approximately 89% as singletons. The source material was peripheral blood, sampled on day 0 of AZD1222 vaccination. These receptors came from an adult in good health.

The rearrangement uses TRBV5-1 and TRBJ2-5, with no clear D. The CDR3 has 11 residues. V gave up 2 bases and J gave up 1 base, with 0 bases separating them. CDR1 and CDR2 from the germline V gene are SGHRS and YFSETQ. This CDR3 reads CASSFQETQYF. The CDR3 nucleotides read TGCGCCAGCAGCTTCCAAGAGACCCAGTACTTC. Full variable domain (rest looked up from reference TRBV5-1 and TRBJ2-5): KAGVTQTPRYLIKTRGQQVTLSCSPISGHRSVSWYQQTPGQGLQFLFEYFSETQRNKGNFPGRFSGRQFSNSRSEMNVSTLELGDSALYLCASSFQETQYFGPGTRLLVL.

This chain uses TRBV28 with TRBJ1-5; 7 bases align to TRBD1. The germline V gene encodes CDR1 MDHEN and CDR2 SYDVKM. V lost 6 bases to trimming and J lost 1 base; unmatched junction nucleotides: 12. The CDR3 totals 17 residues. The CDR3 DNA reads TGTGCCAGCAGCTCAAACAGGGGAGGAGAGAGCAATCAGCCCCAGCATTTT. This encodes CASSSNRGGESNQPQHF.

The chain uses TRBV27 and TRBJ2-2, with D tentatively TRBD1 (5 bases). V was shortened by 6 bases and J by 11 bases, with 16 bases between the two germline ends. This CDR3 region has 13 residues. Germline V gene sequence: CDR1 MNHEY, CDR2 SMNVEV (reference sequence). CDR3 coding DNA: TGTGCCAGCAGACTAAACCGCCAGGGTGAGCTGTTTTTT. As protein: CASRLNRQGELFF.

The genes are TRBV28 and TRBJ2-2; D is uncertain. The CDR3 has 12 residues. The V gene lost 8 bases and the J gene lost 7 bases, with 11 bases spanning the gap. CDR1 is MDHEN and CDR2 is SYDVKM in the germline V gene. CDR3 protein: CASPKRVGELFF. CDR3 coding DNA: TGTGCCAGCCCTAAAAGGGTCGGGGAGCTGTTTTTT.

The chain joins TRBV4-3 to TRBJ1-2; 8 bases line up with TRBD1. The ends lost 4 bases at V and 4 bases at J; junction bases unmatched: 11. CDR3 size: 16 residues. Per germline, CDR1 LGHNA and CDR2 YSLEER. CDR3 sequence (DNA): TGCGCCAGCAGCCCCCATAGGGCAGGGGGCGGCTATGGCTACACCTTC. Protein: CASSPHRAGGGYGYTF.

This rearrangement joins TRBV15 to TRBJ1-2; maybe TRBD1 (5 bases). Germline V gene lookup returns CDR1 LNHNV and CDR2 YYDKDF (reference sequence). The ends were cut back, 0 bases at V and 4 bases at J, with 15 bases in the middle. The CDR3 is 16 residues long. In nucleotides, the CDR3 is TGTGCCACCAGCAGAGATGGTCTCACTGGGGGCTATGGCTACACCTTC. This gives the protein CATSRDGLTGGYGYTF. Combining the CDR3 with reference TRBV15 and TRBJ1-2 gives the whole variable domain DAMVIQNPRYQVTQFGKPVTLSCSQTLNHNVMYWYQQKSSQAPKLLFHYYDKDFNNEADTPDNFQSRRPNTSFCFLDIRSPGLGDTAMYLCATSRDGLTGGYGYTFGSGTRLTVV.

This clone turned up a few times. The CDR3 sequence: CATSTTLSPLHF. In DNA form, the CDR3 reads TGTGCCACCAGCACTACGCTTTCACCCCTCCACTTT. V and J are TRBV15 and TRBJ1-6, with D uncertain. There are 12 residues in the CDR3. Trimming pared 4 bases from V and 9 bases from J, leaving 7 bases between. Germline loops: CDR1 LNHNV, CDR2 YYDKDF (reference sequence).

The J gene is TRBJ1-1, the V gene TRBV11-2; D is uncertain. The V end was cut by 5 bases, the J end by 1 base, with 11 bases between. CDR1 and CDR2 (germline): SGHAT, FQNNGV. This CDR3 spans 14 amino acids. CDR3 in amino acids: CASSASMSNTEAFF. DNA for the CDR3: TGTGCCAGCAGCGCGTCAATGTCGAACACTGAAGCTTTCTTT.

The CDR3 bases are TGTGCCAGCAGTTCTACAGGGGATCCACTCTATGGCTACACCTTC. Its translation is CASSSTGDPLYGYTF. V usage is TRBV27 and J usage is TRBJ1-2; 7 positions match TRBD1. This CDR3 contains 15 residues. The J segment lost 4 bases and the V segment lost 4 bases, leaving 9 bases of the junction unmatched. Germline CDR1 is MNHEY and CDR2 is SMNVEV (reference sequence).

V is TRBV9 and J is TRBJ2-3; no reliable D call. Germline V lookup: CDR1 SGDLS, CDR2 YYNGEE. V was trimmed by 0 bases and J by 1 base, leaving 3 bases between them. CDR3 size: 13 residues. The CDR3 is CASSVAGTDTQYF. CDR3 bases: TGTGCCAGCAGCGTAGCGGGCACAGATACGCAGTATTTT. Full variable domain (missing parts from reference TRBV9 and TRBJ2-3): DSGVTQTPKHLITATGQRVTLRCSPRSGDLSVYWYQQSLDQGLQFLIQYYNGEERAKGNILERFSAQQFPDLHSELNLSSLELGDSALYFCASSVAGTDTQYFGPGTRLTVL.

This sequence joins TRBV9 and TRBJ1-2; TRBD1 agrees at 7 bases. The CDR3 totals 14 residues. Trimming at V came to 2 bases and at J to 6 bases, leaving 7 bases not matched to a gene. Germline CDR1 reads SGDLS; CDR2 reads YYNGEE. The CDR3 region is CASSVQTGRHGYTF. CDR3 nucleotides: TGTGCCAGCAGCGTTCAGACAGGGAGGCATGGCTACACCTTC.

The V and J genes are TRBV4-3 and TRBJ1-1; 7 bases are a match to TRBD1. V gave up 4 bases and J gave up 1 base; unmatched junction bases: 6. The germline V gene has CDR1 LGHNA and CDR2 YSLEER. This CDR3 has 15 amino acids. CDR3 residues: CASSPRGQPNTEAFF. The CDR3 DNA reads TGCGCCAGCAGCCCTCGGGGACAGCCGAACACTGAAGCTTTCTTT.

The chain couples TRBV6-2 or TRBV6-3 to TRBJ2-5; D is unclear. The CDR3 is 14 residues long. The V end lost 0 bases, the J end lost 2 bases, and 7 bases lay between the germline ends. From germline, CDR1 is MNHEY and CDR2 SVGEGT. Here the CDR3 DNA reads TGTGCCAGCAGTTACTCGGTTCAGCAAGAGACCCAGTACTTC. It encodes CASSYSVQQETQYF.

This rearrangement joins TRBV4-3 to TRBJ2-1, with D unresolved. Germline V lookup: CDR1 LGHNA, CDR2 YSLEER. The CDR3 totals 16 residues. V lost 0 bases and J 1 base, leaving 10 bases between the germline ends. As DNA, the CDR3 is TGCGCCAGCAGCCAAGACGGGCCTCTTTCCTACAATGAGCAGTTCTTC. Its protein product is CASSQDGPLSYNEQFF.